The 3 T cell receptor beta chains below were found in one sample sequenced in a study of cytomegalovirus exposure and HLA in healthy donors. The PCR employed 60 Vbeta primers together with 13 Jbeta primers. The assay was immunoSEQ multiplex PCR, and TCRdb's table has in-frame clones only and misses some. The repertoire holds fewer than 150,000 clones, with 74% as singletons. Sequenced: PBMCs. The receptor set was obtained from a woman aged 40 to 50 in good health and CMV-seropositive.

The V and J genes are TRBV2 and TRBJ2-1; D not certain. V gave up 3 bases and J gave up 0 bases, with 9 bases separating them. Looked up from germline, CDR1 is SNHLY and CDR2 is FYNNEI. The CDR3 contains 15 residues. The chain's CDR3 is CASSDIGSSYNEQFF. In DNA form, the CDR3 reads TGTGCCAGCAGTGATATCGGTAGCTCCTACAATGAGCAGTTCTTC.

V is TRBV2 and J is TRBJ1-2; a possible D gene is TRBD1 (5 bases). CDR1 and CDR2 from the germline V gene are SNHLY and FYNNEI. The CDR3 is made up of 12 amino acids. Trimming took off 3 bases at V and 3 bases at J, with 5 bases between the two ends. CDR3 sequence reads: CASSETDYGYTF. The CDR3 DNA reads TGTGCCAGCAGTGAGACAGACTATGGCTACACCTTC.

This clone was seen a handful of times. The chain is built from TRBV9 and TRBJ1-4, with D tentatively TRBD1 (5 bases). V shed 0 bases and J shed 4 bases, with 10 bases lying between them. Germline CDR1 and CDR2: SGDLS and YYNGEE. The CDR3 has 15 residues. CDR3 amino acids: CASSVEAGFNEKLFF. Here the CDR3 DNA reads TGTGCCAGCAGCGTAGAAGCAGGGTTTAATGAAAAACTGTTTTTT.